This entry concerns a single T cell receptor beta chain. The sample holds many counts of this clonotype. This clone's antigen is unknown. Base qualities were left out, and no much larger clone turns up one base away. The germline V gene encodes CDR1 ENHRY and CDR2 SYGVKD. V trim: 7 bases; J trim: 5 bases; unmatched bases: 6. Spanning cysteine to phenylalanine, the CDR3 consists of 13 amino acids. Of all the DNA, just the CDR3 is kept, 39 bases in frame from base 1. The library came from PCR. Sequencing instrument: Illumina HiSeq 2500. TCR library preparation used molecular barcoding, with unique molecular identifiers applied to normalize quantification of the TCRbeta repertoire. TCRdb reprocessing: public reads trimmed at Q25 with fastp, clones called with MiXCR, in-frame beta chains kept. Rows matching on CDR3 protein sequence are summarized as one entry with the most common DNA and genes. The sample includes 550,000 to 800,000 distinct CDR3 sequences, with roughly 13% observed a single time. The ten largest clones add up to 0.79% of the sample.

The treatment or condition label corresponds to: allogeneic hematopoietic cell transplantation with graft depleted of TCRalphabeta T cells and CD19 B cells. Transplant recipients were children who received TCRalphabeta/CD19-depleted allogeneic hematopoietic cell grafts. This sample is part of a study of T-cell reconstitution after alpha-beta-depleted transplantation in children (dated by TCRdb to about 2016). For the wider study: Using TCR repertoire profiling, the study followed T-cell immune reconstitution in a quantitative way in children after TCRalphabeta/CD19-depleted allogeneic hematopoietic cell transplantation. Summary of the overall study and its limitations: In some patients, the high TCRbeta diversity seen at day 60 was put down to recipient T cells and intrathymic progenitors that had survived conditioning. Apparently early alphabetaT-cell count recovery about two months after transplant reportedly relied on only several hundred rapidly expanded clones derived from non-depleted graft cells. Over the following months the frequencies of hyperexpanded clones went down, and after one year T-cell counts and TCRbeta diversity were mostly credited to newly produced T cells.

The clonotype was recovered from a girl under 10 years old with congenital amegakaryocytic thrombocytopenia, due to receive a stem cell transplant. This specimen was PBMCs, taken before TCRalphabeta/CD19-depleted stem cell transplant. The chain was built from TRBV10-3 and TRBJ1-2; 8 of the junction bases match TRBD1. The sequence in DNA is TGTGCCATCAACGAACAGGGGGTGTATGGCTACACCTTC. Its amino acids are CAINEQGVYGYTF.